This TCR beta chain was identified during a study of OX40 agonist ivuxolimab in advanced cancers. Notes on this clone: The antigen is undetermined.

Generated by immunoSEQ multiplex PCR, the TCRdb table keeps only in-frame clones and is missing some. The table shows approximately 70,000 clones, with approximately 81% occurring only once. Trimming shortened V by 4 bases and J by 3 bases, and 6 bases separated the two germline ends. The CDR3 is made up of 13 amino acids. CDR1 SGHTA and CDR2 FQGNSA come from the germline V gene. Study-level points and caveats: Some of the nonresponding patients also showed low levels of normalized T-cell clonal expansion.

The input for sequencing was CD4+ or CD8+ T cells sorted from blood, taken in a trial of the OX40 agonist ivuxolimab. The receptor was isolated from an adult with an advanced solid tumor such as melanoma, head and neck, liver or kidney cancer. This chain uses TRBV7-2 with TRBJ1-4; D remains ambiguous. CDR3 amino acids: CASSYGANEKLFF. CDR3 in DNA: TGTGCCAGCAGCTATGGTGCTAATGAAAAACTGTTTTTT.